This T cell receptor beta chain was captured in a study of CD8+ T cells in alopecia areata. Across the study: Treated patients received oral tofacitinib, 5 to 10 mg twice daily.

The sample holds a few counts of this clone. Its antigen remains unidentified. Regarding the study as a whole: Tofacitinib produced a significant decrease in scalp clonality and in expanded CD8+ clones among the top 100.

cDNA serving as the sequencing template came from extracted, reverse transcribed RNA. Assay: immunoSEQ multiplex PCR; the TCRdb copy retains only in-frame clones and omits some. This sample yields some 190,000 clones, of which 60% are seen a single time; around 0.92% belongs to the top ten. Treatment: oral pan-JAK inhibitor, 5-10 mg twice daily. The authors sorted CD4+ and CD8+ T cells from PBMCs. Germline V CDR1 and CDR2: ENHRY, SYGVKD. This CDR3 has 14 residues. J was trimmed by 6 bases and V by 2 bases; bases with no gene match: 7. The clonotype originates from a human donor with alopecia areata. Sequences were derived from CD4+ T cells sorted from blood, sampled at week 24, from a patient treated with tofacitinib. The chain has TRBV10-3 and TRBJ2-7; 7 nucleotides line up with TRBD1. CDR3 sequence: CAISETGQVGEQYF. For the CDR3, the DNA is TGTGCCATCAGTGAGACCGGACAGGTGGGCGAGCAGTACTTC.